The 27 T cell receptor delta chains below come from one sample, sequenced in a study of γδ T cells in repeated Plasmodium falciparum infection (dated by TCRdb to 2020 to 2023). Vgamma9/Vdelta2+ and Vdelta2-negative gammadelta T cell populations were flow-sorted from peripheral blood mononuclear cells for bulk TCR repertoire analysis. Library prep was done by multiplex PCR. This sample was sequenced with an Illumina MiSeq. TCRdb called clones anew from the public reads via CATT; matching DNA rows were later pooled. Here the sample has 85,000 to 90,000 delta-chain clones; approximately 1.5% occur a single time. The top ten clonotypes cover 8.5% to 10% of the sample. Sample: gamma-delta T cells from blood. These receptors all stem from a pool of human donors (malaria-infected and uninfected, not separated).

For this clone: A far larger clone is a single base away, which makes a read error likely. The same CDR3 is also encoded by other DNA sequences in this sample. The chain links TRDV2 to TRDJ1; TRDD3 might be the D (6 bases). In the absence of a J gene in TCRdb, the DNA was matched to germline to assign it here. The germline V and J ends were trimmed by 4 bases and 4 bases, with 33 bases remaining between them. CDR1 is GEAIGNYY, CDR2 EKD, per germline. This CDR3 is built from 20 residues. The CDR3 here is CACDPIKTPGTGKLLDKLIF. DNA of the CDR3: TGTGCCTGTGATCCCATTAAAACCCCGGGTACTGGGAAGTTGCTCGATAAACTCATCTTT.

This clone occurred a few times. For this DNA, TCRdb reports the protein of a much larger clone, which diverges at residue 9, most likely from a read error; the protein presented here is translated directly from the DNA. The gene calls are TRDV2 and TRDJ1; D is uncertain. Here the J gene came from matching the DNA to germline, since TCRdb omits it. Germline V CDR1 and CDR2: GEAIGNYY, EKD. The germline V and J ends were trimmed by 0 bases and 0 bases, with 10 bases remaining between them. CDR3 length: 15 amino acids. CDR3 residues: CACDTVGTNTDKLIF. In DNA, the CDR3 is TGTGCCTGTGACACCGTTGGGACGAACACCGATAAACTCATCTTT.

The CDR3 loop reads CALGEVPSYWGILYTDKLIF. DNA of the CDR3: TGTGCTCTTGGGGAAGTACCCTCGTACTGGGGGATACTTTACACCGATAAACTCATCTTT. This chain connects TRDV1 to TRDJ1; 12 bases align to TRDD3. Assignment of the J gene here rests on matching the DNA to germline, because TCRdb gives none. Trimming cost V 2 bases and J 0 bases; bases outside gene matches: 13. Per germline, CDR1 TSWWSYY and CDR2 QGS. This CDR3 region has 20 residues.

This clone showed up just a few times. With a far larger clone one base away, a read error is the likely cause. The same CDR3 can be traced to other DNA sequences in this sample. V gene TRDV2 combines with J gene TRDJ3; 11 bases line up with TRDD3. The CDR3 consists of 23 residues. CDR1 is GEAIGNYY, CDR2 EKD, per germline. The CDR3 DNA reads as TGTGCCTGTGACACCGGGGACTGGGGGATATCGCGGACCAGCTCCTGGGACACTCGACAGATGTTTTTC. This encodes CACDTGDWGISRTSSWDTRQMFF.

This clone was seen a handful of times. A read error likely explains why the TCRdb protein, taken from a much larger clone, differs from this DNA's translation at residue 6; the protein shown is translated from the DNA. The V and J genes are TRDV2 and TRDJ1; D is ambiguous. TCRdb is silent on the J gene; assignment here came from matching the DNA to germline. This CDR3 is built from 14 residues. V was shortened by 1 base and J by 4 bases, with 12 bases between the two germline ends. CDR1 and CDR2 (germline): GEAIGNYY, EKD. The CDR3 nucleotides are TGTGCCTGTGACACGAGGTCCGGGAGCGATAAACTCATCTTT. It translates to CACDTRSGSDKLIF.

Remarks on this clone: It is likely a read error: a sequence one base away is far more abundant. Within the sample, other DNA sequences also encode this same CDR3. The V gene is TRDV2, but the J gene lacks a call. The germline V gene encodes CDR1 GEAIGNYY and CDR2 EKD. There are 14 residues in the CDR3. Here the CDR3 reads CACDTSGNWGQLFF. For the CDR3, the DNA is TGTGCCTGTGACACTTCGGGGAACTGGGGACAACTCTTCTTC.

This clone was seen ten or more times. A far larger clone is one nucleotide away, so this likely arose from a read error. The same CDR3 arises from other DNA sequences in this sample as well. The J gene is TRDJ1, the V gene TRDV2, with 13 bases that match TRDD3. The CDR3 runs 16 residues. Germline V gene lookup returns CDR1 GEAIGNYY and CDR2 EKD. The CDR3 DNA reads TGTGCCTGTGACGTACTGGGGGATACGCACACTGATAAACTCATCTTT. Protein product: CACDVLGDTHTDKLIF.

Worth noting for this clone: The mismatch at residue 8 between this DNA's translation and the TCRdb protein of a much larger clone likely reflects a read error; the protein shown is translated from the DNA. This sequence joins TRDV2 and TRDJ1, with TRDD3 identical over 7 bases. The J gene is not listed in TCRdb, so it was assigned here from a DNA match to germline. Per the germline V gene, CDR1 is GEAIGNYY and CDR2 is EKD. V gave up 3 bases and J gave up 1 base; unmatched junction bases: 10. This CDR3 spans 16 amino acids. The CDR3 is CACDHLGIMSTDKLIF. CDR3 sequence (DNA): TGTGCCTGTGACCACCTGGGGATAATGTCCACCGATAAACTCATCTTT.

Worth noting for this clone: Only one base separates this from a far larger clonotype, so it likely reflects a read error. At the DNA level, this CDR3 is encoded by other sequences in the same sample as well. The rearrangement joins TRDV2 to TRDJ1; unclear D gene. Germline CDR1 GEAIGNYY, CDR2 EKD. The CDR3 is 11 amino acids. CDR3 region: CAYSLTDKLIF. The DNA for the CDR3 is TGTGCCTACTCCCTCACCGATAAACTTATCTTT.

This clone was seen a handful of times. This DNA's translation differs at residue 7 from TCRdb's protein, which comes from a much larger clone; a read error is likely, and the protein shown is translated from the DNA. This rearrangement joins TRDV1 to TRDJ1; TRDD3 matches at 8 bases. Because TCRdb records no J gene, it was assigned here through a match of the DNA to germline. From germline, CDR1 is TSWWSYY and CDR2 QGS. The ends lost 0 bases at V and 2 bases at J; junction bases unmatched: 29. The CDR3 totals 24 residues. As DNA, the CDR3 is TGTGCTCTTGGGGAACTTGGAAGATATACCCCTCGGGGGATATGGCGGGGGGAAACCGATAAACTCATCTTT. It encodes CALGELGRYTPRGIWRGETDKLIF.

This clone showed up just a few times. TCRdb shows a much larger clone's protein in place of this DNA's translation, and the two differ at residue 5, likely through a read error; the protein shown is translated from the DNA. The chain is built from TRDV1 and TRDJ1, with D possibly TRDD3 on 6 matching bases. The J gene, missing from TCRdb, was assigned here through DNA to germline matching. Germline assignment: CDR1 TSWWSYY and CDR2 QGS. This CDR3 is built from 17 residues. The V end lost 4 bases, the J end lost 10 bases, and 28 bases lay between the germline ends. The CDR3 region has the DNA TGTGCTCTTGGGGGACTGCGGCAAAGTTGGGGGGGTAAGGGACTCATCTTT. Protein sequence: CALGGLRQSWGGKGLIF.

This clone was detected many times. With a far larger clone one base away, a read error is the likely cause. The sample holds other DNA sequences that translate to the same CDR3. The CDR3 coding sequence is TGTGCCTGTGACGTCCGCCTTTGGGGGACCGATAAACTCATCTTT. As protein: CACDVRLWGTDKLIF. V gene TRDV2 combines with J gene TRDJ1; D might be TRDD3 (6 bases). V lost 3 bases, J lost 2 bases, and 15 bases lay in between. The germline V gene encodes CDR1 GEAIGNYY and CDR2 EKD. This CDR3 region has 15 residues.

This clone was recorded a few times. This DNA's translation differs at residue 4 from TCRdb's protein, which comes from a much larger clone; a read error is likely, and the protein shown is translated from the DNA. The chain joins TRDV2 to TRDJ1; 8 nucleotides match TRDD3. TCRdb leaves out the J gene; it was filled in here by matching the DNA to germline. The CDR3 is 18 residues long. Germline CDR1 reads GEAIGNYY; CDR2 reads EKD. CDR3: CACGTLSDWGESPDKLIF. The CDR3 region has the DNA TGTGCCTGTGGCACCCTTTCGGACTGGGGGGAAAGCCCCGATAAACTCATCTTT.

Note on this clone: TCRdb attributes to this sequence the protein of a much larger clone, which differs from the DNA translation at residue 5; a read error is likely, and the protein displayed is translated from the DNA. The V and J genes are TRDV3 and TRDJ1; 12 bases line up with TRDD3. Unmatched junction bases numbered 21, after V lost 1 base and J lost 0 bases. The CDR3 runs 21 residues. Germline assignment: CDR1 TVYSNPD and CDR2 GDNSRS (reference sequence). The DNA of the CDR3 is TGTGCCTTTAAATTGGCGGCGGCGACTGGGGGATACAGGGGGTACACCGATAAACTCATCTTT. This sequence encodes CAFKLAAATGGYRGYTDKLIF.

Details on this clone: A single base is all that separates this from a far larger clone, so a read error is likely. This sample includes further DNA sequences coding for the same CDR3. V is TRDV1 and J is TRDJ1; 12 bases fit TRDD3. The junction had 32 bases not matched to a gene; V was cut back by 8 bases and J by 1 base. The CDR3 is 24 amino acids. The V gene's germline CDR1 is TSWWSYY and CDR2 QGS. The CDR3 sequence: CALFPWPSYWWRLLGDTATDKLIF. The CDR3 bases are TGTGCTCTTTTCCCCTGGCCTTCCTACTGGTGGAGACTCCTGGGGGATACGGCCACCGATAAACTCATCTTT.

This clone was detected only a few times. The protein that TCRdb holds for this DNA derives from a much larger clone and differs from the translated DNA at residue 4, which likely indicates a read error; the protein shown here is translated from the DNA. The V and J genes are TRDV3 and TRDJ1, with no clear D. TCRdb is silent on the J gene; assignment here came from matching the DNA to germline. Trimming took off 4 bases at V and 2 bases at J, with 26 bases between the two ends. The CDR3 length is 17 residues. The germline V gene has CDR1 TVYSNPD and CDR2 GDNSRS (reference sequence). The DNA of the CDR3 is TGTGCCTCTATCTGGTCCCCGTATCGTAGGGAGACCGATAAACTCATCTTT. Translation: CASIWSPYRRETDKLIF.

A few counts support this clone. A far larger clone is one nucleotide away, so this likely arose from a read error. The same CDR3 is also encoded by other DNA sequences in this sample. For the CDR3, the DNA is TGTGCTCTTGGGGAACCTGGCCTTCCTAGTGGGGGATATCAAATGTACACCGATAAGCTCATCTTT. Amino acids: CALGEPGLPSGGYQMYTDKLIF. The V gene is listed as TRDV1; no J gene was called; TRDD3, the table's D call, lacks a check against the DNA. The germline CDR1 and CDR2 sequences are TSWWSYY and QGS. The CDR3 length is 22 residues.

With regard to this clone: It differs at one base from a far larger clone, so likely a read error. Other DNA sequences in this sample translate to the same CDR3. The V call is TRDV3, the J call TRDJ1; D is unclear. Germline V gene sequence: CDR1 TVYSNPD, CDR2 GDNSRS (reference sequence). The CDR3 contains 14 residues. V was clipped by 1 base and J by 0 bases, with 12 bases between them. CDR3: CAFIARLYTDKLIF. In nucleotides, the CDR3 is TGTGCCTTTATTGCTAGGTTGTACACCGATAAACTCATCTTT.

The sample holds many counts of this clone. This chain's CDR3 is CALGDFFVTTSYTDKLIF. The CDR3 coding sequence is TGTGCTCTTGGGGACTTCTTTGTTACAACGTCCTACACCGATAAACTCATCTTT. This chain uses TRDV1 with TRDJ1; no clear D gene. Germline matching of the DNA provided the J gene here, since TCRdb leaves it blank. CDR1 and CDR2 from the germline V gene are TSWWSYY and QGS. Trimming removed 3 bases from V and 0 bases from J, with 20 bases in between. This CDR3 is 18 amino acids long.

With regard to this clone: A far larger clone is off by one base, so a read error is likely. The same CDR3 arises from other DNA sequences in this sample as well. The V and J genes are TRDV2 and TRDJ1; D perhaps matches TRDD2 (5 bases). TCRdb lists no J gene, so it was determined here by aligning the DNA to germline. Germline CDR1 and CDR2: GEAIGNYY and EKD. CDR3 length: 15 residues. The CDR3 protein is CACDTVSTYTDKLIF. In DNA form, the CDR3 reads TGTGCCTGTGACACCGTCTCGACCTACACCGACAAACTCATCTTT.

This clone was observed a few times. A far larger clone lies a single base away; this is likely a read error. Other DNA sequences in the sample encode the same CDR3. This chain uses TRDV1 with TRDJ1; the match to TRDD3 covers 12 bases. TCRdb leaves out the J gene; it was filled in here by matching the DNA to germline. Germline CDR1 TSWWSYY, CDR2 QGS. CDR3 length: 26 residues. The CDR3, as DNA: TGTGCTCTTGGGGAACTTGGGGTCCTACGTCCCCGTACTGGGGGATACCAAGAACTTCACACCGACAAACTCATCTTT. It encodes CALGELGVLRPRTGGYQELHTDKLIF.

This clone was seen at least ten times. In the same sample, other DNA sequences code for this CDR3. The chain carries TRDV1 and TRDJ1; D possibly corresponds to TRDD3 (8 bases). V lost 1 base, J lost 1 base, and 28 bases lay in between. From germline, CDR1 is TSWWSYY and CDR2 QGS. The CDR3 has 21 amino acids. This chain's CDR3 is CALGERPSFGLLGALTDKLIF. CDR3 nucleotide sequence: TGTGCTCTTGGGGAACGACCTTCCTTCGGTTTACTGGGGGCTCTCACCGATAAACTCATCTTT.

As to this clone: TCRdb attributes to this sequence the protein of a much larger clone, which differs from the DNA translation at residue 12; a read error is likely, and the protein displayed is translated from the DNA. The V call is TRDV1, the J call TRDJ2; 9 nucleotides agree with TRDD2. Germline trimming cut 4 bases from V and 0 bases from J; bases unmatched to any gene: 21. The CDR3 length is 22 residues. The V gene's germline CDR1 is TSWWSYY and CDR2 QGS. Written as DNA, the CDR3 is TGTGCTCTTGGGGCGACGGCCTTCCTACGCTTCGTTACTTTTCCTTTGACAGCACAACTCTTCTTT. It is translated as CALGATAFLRFVTFPLTAQLFF.

On this clone: TCRdb has a much larger clone's protein, which differs at residue 8 from the translation of this DNA, likely because of a read error; what is shown is the protein translated from the DNA. The chain combines TRDV2 with TRDJ2; 9 nucleotides align to TRDD3. The J gene, absent from TCRdb, was called here by matching the DNA to germline. V trimming: 3 bases; J trimming: 0 bases; junction bases outside the gene matches: 13. Germline CDR1 reads GEAIGNYY; CDR2 reads EKD. The CDR3 spans 19 residues. The chain's CDR3 is CACDHIDAGDTALTAQLFF. CDR3 nucleotides: TGTGCCTGTGACCATATTGATGCGGGGGATACTGCTTTGACAGCACAACTCTTCTTT.

Note on this clone: TCRdb's protein, taken from a much larger clone, differs from this DNA's translation at residue 3, likely owing to a read error; the protein displayed comes from the DNA. Here the CDR3 reads CAVSWSLRVWYTDKLIF. As DNA, the CDR3 is TGTGCCGTTAGTTGGAGTCTTCGGGTCTGGTACACCGATAAACTCATCTTT. This sequence joins TRDV3 and TRDJ1; D not resolved. This CDR3 is 17 amino acids long. Germline lookup yields CDR1 TVYSNPD and CDR2 GDNSRS (reference sequence). The full variable domain, in which reference TRDV3 and TRDJ1 provide the parts outside the CDR3, is CDKVTQSSPDQTVASGSEVVLLCTYDTVYSNPDLFWYRIRPDYSFQFVFYGDNSRSEGADFTQGRFSVKHILTQKAFHLVISPVRTEDSATYYCAVSWSLRVWYTDKLIFGKGTRVTVEP.

Regarding this clone: A read error likely explains why the TCRdb protein, taken from a much larger clone, differs from this DNA's translation at residue 5; the protein shown is translated from the DNA. The chain carries TRDV2 and TRDJ3, with 13 bases that match TRDD3. Here the J gene came from matching the DNA to germline, since TCRdb omits it. Germline lookup yields CDR1 GEAIGNYY and CDR2 EKD. This CDR3 is 23 amino acids long. V lost 3 bases to trimming and J lost 2 bases; unmatched junction nucleotides: 18. The DNA for the CDR3 is TGTGCCTGTGACGTGGGGTTAGAGGTACTGGGGGATACGCCGGCCTGGGACACCCGACAGATGTTTTTC. The encoded protein is CACDVGLEVLGDTPAWDTRQMFF.

Worth noting for this clone: TCRdb's protein for this DNA is that of a much larger clone and differs from the translation at residue 3, likely a read error; the protein shown is the DNA translation. This chain links TRDV1 with TRDJ1; 7 bases line up with TRDD3. CDR3 length: 19 residues. Germline-derived CDR1 and CDR2 are TSWWSYY and QGS. CDR3 nucleotide sequence: TGTGCTTTTGGGGAACTAGAATGGTCGGTTAAGGGGGATCCCGATAAACTCATCTTT. It translates to CAFGELEWSVKGDPDKLIF.